These 7 T cell receptor beta chains originate from one sample sequenced in a study of blood T cell repertoires in COVID-19. Using immunoSEQ multiplex PCR, the repertoire was profiled, and TCRdb retains in-frame clones only, with some absent. The sample yields 130,000 to 150,000 clones, about nine tenths seen once. Material: PBMCs or T cells enriched from blood (not recorded which). Receptors were obtained from a middle-aged woman who had been exposed to COVID-19.

The chain is built from TRBV29-1 and TRBJ2-5, with D possibly TRBD2 on 6 matching bases. The V end was cut by 6 bases, the J end by 3 bases, with 11 bases between. The CDR3 is 12 amino acids. CDR1 is SQVTM, CDR2 ANQGSEA, per germline. CDR3 amino acids: CSVSLAEETQYF. The CDR3 nucleotides read TGCAGCGTATCATTAGCGGAAGAGACCCAGTACTTC.

The chain links TRBV9 to TRBJ2-5; TRBD2 agrees at 11 bases. CDR3 size: 15 residues. V lost 3 bases, J lost 4 bases, and 5 bases stayed unmatched. The V gene's germline CDR1 is SGDLS and CDR2 YYNGEE. CDR3 sequence reads: CASSGTSGRRETQYF. The CDR3 DNA follows: TGTGCCAGCAGCGGAACTAGCGGGAGAAGAGAGACCCAGTACTTC.

The genes are TRBV12-3 or TRBV12-4 and TRBJ1-5; the D is unclear. The ends were cut back, 8 bases at V and 5 bases at J, with 10 bases in the middle. This CDR3 spans 12 amino acids. CDR3 sequence: CASGRQDQPQHF. The CDR3 DNA sequence: TGTGCCAGCGGCAGGCAGGATCAGCCCCAGCATTTT.

This sequence joins TRBV18 and TRBJ1-6, with 9 bases fitting TRBD1. Germline trimming cut 3 bases from V and 9 bases from J; bases unmatched to any gene: 12. Germline V lookup: CDR1 KGHSH, CDR2 LQKENI. This CDR3 comprises 17 residues. The CDR3 DNA sequence: TGTGCCAGCTCACCTGGGACAGGGTCTGGACTTCTTTCACCCCTCCACTTT. It is translated as CASSPGTGSGLLSPLHF.

V and J are TRBV27 and TRBJ1-2; 8 bases align to TRBD1. The CDR3 loop spans 15 amino acids. V trimming: 5 bases; J trimming: 4 bases; junction bases outside the gene matches: 9. Germline-derived CDR1 and CDR2 are MNHEY and SMNVEV (reference sequence). CDR3 protein: CASSLGTGGSYGYTF. In DNA, the CDR3 is TGTGCCAGCAGTCTCGGGACAGGAGGAAGCTATGGCTACACCTTC.

The gene calls are TRBV5-4 and TRBJ2-7; D is unresolved. The CDR3 is 12 amino acids. The V and J ends lost 5 bases and 0 bases respectively, with 6 bases between them. CDR1 is SGHNT, CDR2 YYREEE, per germline (reference sequence). CDR3 protein: CASSSSSYEQYF. The CDR3, as DNA: TGTGCCAGCAGTTCGAGCTCCTACGAGCAGTACTTC.

The V and J genes are TRBV28 and TRBJ1-2; TRBD1 agrees at 7 bases. CDR1 is MDHEN, CDR2 SYDVKM, per germline. The CDR3 is 14 residues long. The trim removed 4 bases at V and 5 bases at J, leaving 7 bases unmatched. The CDR3 coding sequence is TGTGCCAGCAGTTCGGGACAGTCGAAGTATGGCTACACCTTC. Translated, it gives CASSSGQSKYGYTF.